The 17 T cell receptor beta chains presented below share a single source sample, sequenced in a study of identical twins. TCRdb redid the calling of the 5' RACE reads with MiXCR, one entry per CDR3 protein. The table lists 1.5 million to 2 million distinct CDR3 sequences, under 35% of them singletons. The sample taken for sequencing was cord blood. All receptors derive from a newborn girl in good health.

This clonotype was seen a handful of times. The chain links TRBV12-3 or TRBV12-4 to TRBJ2-3, with 13 nucleotides matching TRBD2. This CDR3 contains 16 residues. After removal of 6 bases from V and 5 bases from J, the junction contained 8 bases not matched to a gene. The CDR3 nucleotides are TGTGCCAGCAGGATGACCGGGACTAGCGGGGAAGATACGCAGTATTTT. Protein sequence: CASRMTGTSGEDTQYF.

Details on this clonotype: Being one base from a much bigger clone, this may be a read error. The rearrangement links TRBV5-1 to TRBJ2-1; no reliable D call. Germline CDR1 SGHRS, CDR2 YFSETQ. Trimming pared 4 bases from V and 3 bases from J, leaving 8 bases between. This CDR3 has 13 residues. This CDR3 reads CASSQEHYNEQFF. The CDR3 DNA reads TGCGCCAGCAGCCAGGAGCACTACAATGAGCAGTTCTTC.

V is TRBV6-2 or TRBV6-3 and J is TRBJ2-1; no firm D call. V was pared by 2 bases and J by 3 bases, with 5 bases between. This CDR3 is 13 amino acids long. Germline V gene lookup returns CDR1 MNHEY and CDR2 SVGEGT. CDR3: CASSYQNYNEQFF. The DNA for the CDR3 is TGTGCCAGCAGTTACCAAAACTACAATGAGCAGTTCTTC.

J is TRBJ2-3 and V is TRBV3-1; D is unresolved. Trimming left V 1 base short and J 1 base short, with 9 bases between. Germline V lookup: CDR1 LGHDT, CDR2 YNNKEL (reference sequence). This CDR3 spans 15 amino acids. CDR3 sequence reads: CASSQADPGTDTQYF. The CDR3 DNA is TGTGCCAGCAGCCAAGCGGATCCAGGCACAGATACGCAGTATTTT.

This clonotype was detected a few times. The J gene is TRBJ1-2, the V gene TRBV7-2; weak D call: TRBD1 (6 bases). Germline CDR1 reads SGHTA; CDR2 reads FQGNSA. V lost 5 bases, J lost 4 bases, and 17 bases lay in between. The CDR3 sequence is 15 residues long. The CDR3 region is CASSPPETGLYGYTF. The CDR3 nucleotides are TGTGCCAGCAGCCCACCCGAGACAGGCCTCTATGGCTACACCTTC.

This clonotype was seen a handful of times. The chain joins TRBV28 to TRBJ2-7; TRBD1 agrees at 9 bases. The germline gives CDR1 MDHEN, CDR2 SYDVKM. V was pared by 3 bases and J by 2 bases, with 5 bases of the junction left unmatched. This CDR3 contains 15 residues. CDR3 region: CASSFGQGMTYEQYF. The DNA for the CDR3 is TGTGCCAGCAGTTTCGGACAGGGGATGACCTACGAGCAGTACTTC.

A few counts support this clonotype. This chain links TRBV9 with TRBJ2-3; 7 bases map to TRBD2. From germline, CDR1 is SGDLS and CDR2 YYNGEE. The CDR3 is 13 amino acids. The trim removed 0 bases at V and 8 bases at J, leaving 3 bases unmatched. CDR3 sequence reads: CASSVGRTSTQYF. CDR3 nucleotides: TGTGCCAGCAGCGTAGGAAGGACTAGTACGCAGTATTTT. The complete variable domain, with remaining parts taken from reference TRBV9 and TRBJ2-3, reads DSGVTQTPKHLITATGQRVTLRCSPRSGDLSVYWYQQSLDQGLQFLIQYYNGEERAKGNILERFSAQQFPDLHSELNLSSLELGDSALYFCASSVGRTSTQYFGPGTRLTVL.

The chain employs TRBV6-6 and TRBJ2-7, with TRBD2 identical over 9 bases. Trimming at V came to 0 bases and at J to 0 bases, leaving 3 bases not matched to a gene. The CDR3 extends over 16 amino acids. Germline V gives CDR1 MNHNY, CDR2 SVGAGI (reference sequence). The CDR3 loop reads CASSYSRLAVSYEQYF. CDR3 DNA sequence: TGTGCCAGCAGTTACTCAAGACTAGCGGTCTCCTACGAGCAGTACTTC.

The J gene is TRBJ1-5, the V gene TRBV12-3 or TRBV12-4; the D gene is possibly TRBD1 (5 bases). The CDR3 is 15 residues long. Trimming left V 5 bases short and J 1 base short, with 12 bases between. Here the CDR3 DNA reads TGTGCCAGCAGTACAGGATCGATCAGCAATCAGCCCCAGCATTTT. Its protein is CASSTGSISNQPQHF.

This clonotype was detected a few times. The chain uses TRBV10-3 and TRBJ2-1; TRBD2 agrees at 10 bases. Germline CDR1 and CDR2: ENHRY and SYGVKD. Trimming took 4 bases from V and 4 from J; bases not matched to a gene: 4. The length of the CDR3 is 15 residues. The CDR3 region is CAISGTSGEYNEQFF. In DNA, the CDR3 is TGTGCCATCAGTGGGACTAGCGGAGAATACAATGAGCAGTTCTTC.

The V and J genes are TRBV7-9 and TRBJ2-1, with TRBD2 identical over 9 bases. The CDR3 consists of 17 residues. J gave up 9 bases and V 5 bases, and 17 bases lay outside the gene matches. Germline V CDR1 and CDR2: SEHNR, FQNEAQ (reference sequence). Here the CDR3 reads CASSPRLADNLIGEQFF. The CDR3, as DNA: TGTGCCAGCAGCCCCCGACTAGCGGACAACCTAATAGGTGAGCAGTTCTTC.

This chain links TRBV20-1 with TRBJ2-1; TRBD2 matches 11 bases. Germline V lookup: CDR1 DFQATT, CDR2 SNEGSKA (reference sequence). The trim removed 2 bases at V and 12 bases at J, leaving 12 bases unmatched. The CDR3 consists of 15 residues. CDR3 nucleotides: TGCAGTGCTAGATCCCCGACTAGCGGGAAGGCTGGGCAGTTCTTC. Encoded protein: CSARSPTSGKAGQFF.

This clonotype came up a few times. The chain has TRBV5-1 and TRBJ2-3; possible D gene TRBD2, 5 bases. Between the trimmed V and J ends, which lost 4 bases and 0 bases, there was a span of 9 bases. CDR1 SGHRS and CDR2 YFSETQ come from the germline V gene. This CDR3 contains 14 residues. CDR3 residues: CASSPDYSTDTQYF. The CDR3 region has the DNA TGCGCCAGCAGCCCCGACTACAGCACAGATACGCAGTATTTT.

This clonotype has at least ten counts. The chain uses TRBV29-1 and TRBJ2-1; D call uncertain. CDR1 is SQVTM, CDR2 ANQGSEA, per germline. The CDR3 totals 16 residues. Trimming cost V 1 base and J 0 bases, with 13 bases left between them. CDR3 sequence (DNA): TGCAGCGTTGAAGTGGATCGGGTGAGCTCCTACAATGAGCAGTTCTTC. Amino acid sequence: CSVEVDRVSSYNEQFF.

The V gene is TRBV7-2, the J gene TRBJ2-7, with D possibly matching TRBD1 (6 bases). The CDR3 spans 14 residues. Trimming removed 2 bases from V and 4 bases from J, with 12 bases in between. Germline lookup yields CDR1 SGHTA and CDR2 FQGNSA. In DNA, the CDR3 is TGTGCCAGCAGCTTATACAGGGCGAGTTACGAGCAGTACTTC. Translating gives CASSLYRASYEQYF.

This clonotype was seen a handful of times. The V call is TRBV20-1, the J call TRBJ2-1; TRBD2 matches 9 bases. Germline V gene data show CDR1 as DFQATT and CDR2 as SNEGSKA (reference sequence). The CDR3 runs 17 residues. The V gene end was trimmed by 6 bases and the J gene end by 1 base; junction bases not matched to a gene: 13. CDR3 in DNA: TGCAGTGCCATACTTAGCGGGAGAGTCCGTTCCTACAATGAGCAGTTCTTC. It specifies CSAILSGRVRSYNEQFF.

This clonotype has a single count. CDR3 nucleotide sequence: TGCGCCAGCAGCTTGGTGCAGGGACGTAGCAATCAGCCCCAGCATTTT. Translated: CASSLVQGRSNQPQHF. V usage is TRBV5-1 and J usage is TRBJ1-5, with D possibly TRBD1 on 5 matching bases. The CDR3 is made up of 16 amino acids. V lost 0 bases, J lost 0 bases, and 10 bases lay in between. Germline CDR1 reads SGHRS; CDR2 reads YFSETQ. The entire variable domain, with the rest obtained from reference TRBV5-1 and TRBJ1-5, is as follows: KAGVTQTPRYLIKTRGQQVTLSCSPISGHRSVSWYQQTPGQGLQFLFEYFSETQRNKGNFPGRFSGRQFSNSRSEMNVSTLELGDSALYLCASSLVQGRSNQPQHFGDGTRLSIL.